The 31 T cell receptor beta chains listed next were all sequenced from one sample in a study of blood T cell repertoires in COVID-19. The data were produced by immunoSEQ multiplex PCR, yet TCRdb's version contains in-frame clones alone and is incomplete. The sample has hundreds of thousands of clones; about four fifths are singletons. Source material: peripheral blood. The origin of the receptors is an elderly man with acute or convalescent COVID-19.

This clone was seen only a few times. The CDR3 spells CASREGQLAGGLETQYF. Here the CDR3 DNA reads TGTGCCAGCCGGGAGGGCCAACTAGCGGGAGGGCTCGAGACCCAGTACTTC. The chain recombines TRBV2 with TRBJ2-5, with 13 bases aligning to TRBD2. This CDR3 comprises 17 residues. Per the germline V gene, CDR1 is SNHLY and CDR2 is FYNNEI. V trimming: 8 bases; J trimming: 5 bases; junction bases outside the gene matches: 14. Drawing the rest from reference TRBV2 and TRBJ2-5, the complete variable domain is EPEVTQTPSHQVTQMGQEVILRCVPISNHLYFYWYRQILGQKVEFLVSFYNNEISEKSEIFDDQFSVERPDGSNFTLKIRSTKLEDSAMYFCASREGQLAGGLETQYFGPGTRLLVL.

The chain is built from TRBV6-5 and TRBJ2-7; 10 nucleotides align to TRBD1. The junction had 5 bases not matched to a gene; V was cut back by 6 bases and J by 0 bases. CDR1 MNHEY and CDR2 SVGAGI come from the germline V gene. There are 15 residues in the CDR3. The CDR3 DNA reads TGTGCCAGCAGCCCAGACAGGGGGCCCTCCTACGAGCAGTACTTC. Translating it yields CASSPDRGPSYEQYF.

V gene TRBV7-9 combines with J gene TRBJ2-7, with D perhaps TRBD1 (6 bases). CDR1 is SEHNR and CDR2 is FQNEAQ in the germline V gene (reference sequence). The CDR3 is 13 amino acids. The V gene lost 5 bases and the J gene lost 3 bases, with 11 bases spanning the gap. The CDR3 here is CASSTGQFYEQYF. For the CDR3, the DNA is TGTGCCAGCAGCACAGGACAGTTCTACGAGCAGTACTTC. Filled out from reference TRBV7-9 and TRBJ2-7, the complete variable domain reads DTGVSQNPRHKITKRGQNVTFRCDPISEHNRLYWYRQTLGQGPEFLTYFQNEAQLEKSRLLSDRFSAERPKGSFSTLEIQRTEQGDSAMYLCASSTGQFYEQYFGPGTRLTVT.

The genes are TRBV5-4 and TRBJ2-3; D is possibly TRBD1 (6 bases). The length of the CDR3 is 15 residues. Trimming stripped 4 bases from V and 0 bases from J, with 12 bases between. The germline V gene encodes CDR1 SGHNT and CDR2 YYREEE (reference sequence). As DNA, the CDR3 is TGTGCCAGCAGCCCCGGGACATCTAGCACAGATACGCAGTATTTT. It is translated as CASSPGTSSTDTQYF.

The chain employs TRBV6-6 and TRBJ2-2, with a possible D match to TRBD1 (7 bases). The CDR3 runs 15 residues. Germline loops: CDR1 MNHNY, CDR2 SVGAGI (reference sequence). Trimming removed 7 bases from V and 5 bases from J, with 17 bases in between. CDR3 DNA sequence: TGTGCCAGCACAGGATGGCAGGGGGGTACCGGGGAGCTGTTTTTT. Translated: CASTGWQGGTGELFF.

The V and J genes are TRBV7-9 and TRBJ1-1; 11 bases fit TRBD1. The CDR3 consists of 15 residues. CDR1 is SEHNR, CDR2 FQNEAQ, per germline (reference sequence). V lost 5 bases and J lost 2; bases outside the gene matches: 4. DNA of the CDR3: TGTGCCAGCAGCCTCCGGACAGGGGGCAACACTGAAGCTTTCTTT. Amino acids: CASSLRTGGNTEAFF. Using reference TRBV7-9 and TRBJ1-1 for the parts outside the CDR3, the full variable domain is DTGVSQNPRHKITKRGQNVTFRCDPISEHNRLYWYRQTLGQGPEFLTYFQNEAQLEKSRLLSDRFSAERPKGSFSTLEIQRTEQGDSAMYLCASSLRTGGNTEAFFGQGTRLTVV.

The rearrangement joins TRBV5-1 to TRBJ2-7, with a possible D match to TRBD2 (6 bases). Germline-derived CDR1 and CDR2 are SGHRS and YFSETQ. Trimming took off 4 bases at V and 5 bases at J, with 10 bases between the two ends. The CDR3 covers 12 residues. For the CDR3, the DNA is TGCGCCAGCAGCCCAGCTAGCGACGAGCAGTACTTC. This gives the protein CASSPASDEQYF.

The J gene is TRBJ1-2, the V gene TRBV24-1; 11 nucleotides line up with TRBD1. The CDR3 consists of 17 residues. From germline, CDR1 is KGHDR and CDR2 SFDVKD. V lost 9 bases to trimming and J lost 0 bases; unmatched junction nucleotides: 11. The CDR3 is CATGSSRTGGSNYGYTF. The DNA of the CDR3 is TGTGCCACCGGCTCCTCACGGACAGGGGGCTCTAACTATGGCTACACCTTC.

The chain has TRBV5-1 and TRBJ2-2, with D unclear. There are 15 residues in the CDR3. The germline CDR1 and CDR2 sequences are SGHRS and YFSETQ. Trimming shortened V by 4 bases and J by 0 bases, and 10 bases separated the two germline ends. The CDR3 nucleotides are TGCGCCAGCAGCGGCCGGGTCTCGAACACCGGGGAGCTGTTTTTT. Translated: CASSGRVSNTGELFF.

This clone came up many times. The rearrangement uses TRBV27 and TRBJ2-7; 10 bases fit TRBD1. J was trimmed by 7 bases and V by 6 bases; bases with no gene match: 15. This CDR3 comprises 16 residues. Germline assignment: CDR1 MNHEY and CDR2 SMNVEV (reference sequence). The CDR3 nucleotides read TGTGCCAGCAGCACACCCTTCCGGGACAGGGGTTCGGAGCAGTACTTC. It translates to CASSTPFRDRGSEQYF.

This clone was counted a single time. This chain joins TRBV18 and TRBJ1-2; no clear D gene. The CDR3 is 13 residues long. CDR1 is KGHSH, CDR2 LQKENI, per germline. V gave up 3 bases and J gave up 8 bases, with 13 bases separating them. This CDR3 reads CASSPMSSEGYTF. Written as DNA, the CDR3 is TGTGCCAGCTCACCCATGTCATCGGAGGGCTACACCTTC.

The genes are TRBV6-5 and TRBJ2-1; 12 bases line up with TRBD1. V was pared by 0 bases and J by 7 bases, with 4 bases of the junction left unmatched. Germline CDR1 MNHEY, CDR2 SVGAGI. The CDR3 covers 16 residues. In nucleotides, the CDR3 is TGTGCCAGCAGTTACTCAAGGGACAGGGGGCAGAATGAGCAGTTCTTC. Its translation is CASSYSRDRGQNEQFF.

This clone showed up just once. The J gene is TRBJ2-5, the V gene TRBV24-1, with 9 positions matching TRBD1. Germline CDR1 reads KGHDR; CDR2 reads SFDVKD. V shed 1 base and J 0 bases; nucleotides not matched to a gene: 2. The CDR3 spans 16 residues. CDR3 residues: CATSDFGTGYQETQYF. The DNA for the CDR3 is TGTGCCACCAGTGATTTCGGGACAGGGTACCAAGAGACCCAGTACTTC.

The J gene is TRBJ2-6, the V gene TRBV6-2 or TRBV6-3; 7 positions agree with TRBD1. Germline V gene sequence: CDR1 MNHEY, CDR2 SVGEGT. The CDR3 length is 15 residues. Trimming cost V 5 bases and J 0 bases; bases outside gene matches: 1. The CDR3 region has the DNA TGTGCCAGCAGTCGGACAGGCTCTGGGGCCAACGTCCTGACTTTC. Protein sequence: CASSRTGSGANVLTF.

The chain recombines TRBV30 with TRBJ2-3; D possibly corresponds to TRBD1 (6 bases). V was clipped by 5 bases and J by 9 bases, with 12 bases between them. The CDR3 is made up of 11 amino acids. Germline V lookup: CDR1 GTSNPN, CDR2 SVGIG (reference sequence). The CDR3: CAWVTGLTQYF. The DNA of the CDR3 is TGTGCCTGGGTAACAGGGCTGACGCAGTATTTT.

The chain employs TRBV5-8 and TRBJ1-2; 7 bases are a match to TRBD1. With V trimmed by 4 bases and J by 2 bases, 5 bases remained unmatched. The CDR3 runs 14 residues. Germline V gives CDR1 SGHTS, CDR2 YDEGEE. The CDR3 protein is CASSRGQTNYGYTF. The CDR3 DNA reads as TGTGCCAGCAGCAGGGGGCAGACGAACTATGGCTACACCTTC.

The CDR3 DNA sequence: TGTGCCAGCAGCTTGGGGACTAGAGGTAAACAAGAGACCCAGTACTTC. Its translation: CASSLGTRGKQETQYF. This sequence joins TRBV5-6 and TRBJ2-5; 7 nucleotides match TRBD2. The CDR3 is made up of 16 amino acids. In germline, CDR1 is SGHDT, CDR2 YYEEEE. Trimming cost V 0 bases and J 2 bases; bases outside gene matches: 7. The whole variable domain, remainder taken from reference TRBV5-6 and TRBJ2-5, is DAGVTQSPTHLIKTRGQQVTLRCSPKSGHDTVSWYQQALGQGPQFIFQYYEEEERQRGNFPDRFSGHQFPNYSSELNVNALLLGDSALYLCASSLGTRGKQETQYFGPGTRLLVL.

The gene calls are TRBV6-5 and TRBJ1-5; D gene unclear. CDR1 and CDR2 (germline): MNHEY, SVGAGI. The CDR3 is 15 residues long. Trimming shortened V by 4 bases and J by 3 bases, and 13 bases separated the two germline ends. CDR3 region: CASSFPTGSNQPQHF. The CDR3 bases are TGTGCCAGCAGTTTCCCGACGGGATCCAATCAGCCCCAGCATTTT.

V is TRBV5-1 and J is TRBJ2-6, with 11 bases aligning to TRBD1. CDR1 is SGHRS and CDR2 is YFSETQ in the germline V gene. V lost 4 bases and J lost 3; bases outside the gene matches: 6. The CDR3 has 17 residues. The CDR3 is CASSRTDRGRGANVLTF. Here the CDR3 DNA reads TGCGCCAGCAGCCGAACGGACAGGGGGCGTGGGGCCAACGTCCTGACTTTC.

This clone was detected once. The chain has TRBV12-5 and TRBJ1-5; 8 nucleotides align to TRBD1. This CDR3 has 16 amino acids. J was trimmed by 0 bases and V by 5 bases; bases with no gene match: 6. The V gene's germline CDR1 is LGHNT and CDR2 FRNRAP. The CDR3 bases are TGTGCTAGTGGTCCCTGGACAGGGCTTAGCAATCAGCCCCAGCATTTT. It codes for CASGPWTGLSNQPQHF. Full variable domain (outside the CDR3, taken from reference TRBV12-5 and TRBJ1-5): DARVTQTPRHKVTEMGQEVTMRCQPILGHNTVFWYRQTMMQGLELLAYFRNRAPLDDSGMPKDRFSAEMPDATLATLKIQPSEPRDSAVYFCASGPWTGLSNQPQHFGDGTRLSIL.

This rearrangement joins TRBV6-5 to TRBJ2-1; 7 bases are shared with TRBD1. Germline assignment: CDR1 MNHEY and CDR2 SVGAGI. Unmatched junction bases numbered 13, after V lost 8 bases and J lost 6 bases. CDR3 length: 15 residues. The CDR3 protein is CASCLSGQNRNEQFF. CDR3 nucleotide sequence: TGTGCCAGCTGTCTATCGGGACAGAACCGCAATGAGCAGTTCTTC.

The V and J genes are TRBV7-6 and TRBJ1-2; TRBD1 is a possible D gene (6 bases). V was trimmed by 5 bases and J by 6 bases, leaving 19 bases between them. This CDR3 is 15 amino acids long. Germline V lookup: CDR1 SGHVS, CDR2 FNYEAQ. The CDR3 reads CASSQRGRVSNGYTF. CDR3 nucleotide sequence: TGTGCCAGCAGCCAAAGGGGGAGGGTGTCAAATGGCTACACCTTC.

The rearrangement joins TRBV10-3 to TRBJ1-2; the D gene is possibly TRBD1 (6 bases). Looked up from germline, CDR1 is ENHRY and CDR2 is SYGVKD. The V gene lost 6 bases and the J gene lost 4 bases, with 12 bases spanning the gap. This CDR3 comprises 13 residues. CDR3 coding DNA: TGTGCCATCAGCAATACAGGGCTCTATGGCTACACCTTC. Residues: CAISNTGLYGYTF.

The chain is built from TRBV7-9 and TRBJ1-6; maybe TRBD1 (5 bases). The CDR3 has 13 amino acids. Germline CDR1 is SEHNR and CDR2 is FQNEAQ (reference sequence). V lost 5 bases to trimming and J lost 7 bases, with 9 bases between them. The CDR3: CASSEKGNSPLHF. The DNA of the CDR3 is TGTGCCAGCAGCGAGAAGGGGAATTCACCCCTCCACTTT. Drawing the rest from reference TRBV7-9 and TRBJ1-6, the complete variable domain is DTGVSQNPRHKITKRGQNVTFRCDPISEHNRLYWYRQTLGQGPEFLTYFQNEAQLEKSRLLSDRFSAERPKGSFSTLEIQRTEQGDSAMYLCASSEKGNSPLHFGNGTRLTVT.

This chain connects TRBV12-5 to TRBJ1-5; TRBD1 matches at 7 bases. The CDR3 is 17 amino acids. The V segment lost 0 bases and the J segment 5 bases; nucleotides outside the gene matches: 10. Germline CDR1 reads LGHNT; CDR2 reads FRNRAP. CDR3 amino acids: CASGLVLDRVLDQPQHF. The CDR3 bases are TGTGCTAGTGGTTTGGTACTTGACAGGGTTCTTGATCAGCCCCAGCATTTT.

The rearrangement links TRBV28 to TRBJ2-7; 11 bases line up with TRBD1. This CDR3 contains 16 residues. CDR1 and CDR2 (germline): MDHEN, SYDVKM. Trimming took 3 bases from V and 7 from J; bases not matched to a gene: 11. The CDR3 DNA reads TGTGCCAGCAGTTTCCAGACCGGGACAGGGGGTGAAGAGCAGTACTTC. Its protein product is CASSFQTGTGGEEQYF.

The gene calls are TRBV18 and TRBJ1-5; a weak D match, TRBD1 (6 bases). From germline, CDR1 is KGHSH and CDR2 LQKENI. The CDR3 spans 13 residues. V dropped 6 bases and J dropped 5 bases, with 11 bases sitting between them. This chain's CDR3 is CASSQGWDQPQHF. The CDR3 DNA reads as TGTGCCAGCTCGCAGGGGTGGGATCAGCCCCAGCATTTT. Drawing the rest from reference TRBV18 and TRBJ1-5, the complete variable domain is NAGVMQNPRHLVRRRGQEARLRCSPMKGHSHVYWYRQLPEEGLKFMVYLQKENIIDESGMPKERFSAEFPKEGPSILRIQQVVRGDSAAYFCASSQGWDQPQHFGDGTRLSIL.

The rearrangement joins TRBV5-4 to TRBJ2-1, with D tentatively TRBD1 (6 bases). Trimming removed 0 bases from V and 4 bases from J, with 11 bases in between. The CDR3 contains 15 residues. From germline, CDR1 is SGHNT and CDR2 YYREEE (reference sequence). The CDR3 nucleotides are TGTGCCAGCAGCTTGGGCCAGAGGGGGTACAATGAGCAGTTCTTC. This codes for CASSLGQRGYNEQFF.

Regarding this clone: This CDR3 is also generated by other DNA sequences in the sample. The chain is built from TRBV19 and TRBJ2-3; TRBD1 aligns across 7 bases. The CDR3 spans 14 residues. Trimming took 2 bases from V and 4 from J; bases not matched to a gene: 3. Germline lookup yields CDR1 LNHDA and CDR2 SQIVND (reference sequence). The CDR3, as DNA: TGTGCCAGTAGTATAAGGACAGGCGCAGATACGCAGTATTTT. Amino acid sequence: CASSIRTGADTQYF.

J is TRBJ1-1 and V is TRBV19; the match to TRBD1 covers 8 bases. The V segment lost 6 bases and the J segment 4 bases; nucleotides outside the gene matches: 4. CDR3 length: 13 amino acids. CDR1 LNHDA and CDR2 SQIVND come from the germline V gene (reference sequence). CDR3 protein: CASSDRGVTEAFF. The CDR3 DNA is TGTGCCAGTAGCGACAGGGGCGTCACTGAAGCTTTCTTT.

The chain couples TRBV15 to TRBJ2-1, with TRBD2 matching over 10 bases. CDR3 length: 18 residues. V dropped 1 base and J dropped 6; count of bases not matched to a gene: 12. CDR1 LNHNV and CDR2 YYDKDF come from the germline V gene (reference sequence). The CDR3 DNA reads TGTGCCACCAGCAGAGGCCGGACTAGCGGAGACAGGGCCAATGAGCAGTTCTTC. Translation gives CATSRGRTSGDRANEQFF.